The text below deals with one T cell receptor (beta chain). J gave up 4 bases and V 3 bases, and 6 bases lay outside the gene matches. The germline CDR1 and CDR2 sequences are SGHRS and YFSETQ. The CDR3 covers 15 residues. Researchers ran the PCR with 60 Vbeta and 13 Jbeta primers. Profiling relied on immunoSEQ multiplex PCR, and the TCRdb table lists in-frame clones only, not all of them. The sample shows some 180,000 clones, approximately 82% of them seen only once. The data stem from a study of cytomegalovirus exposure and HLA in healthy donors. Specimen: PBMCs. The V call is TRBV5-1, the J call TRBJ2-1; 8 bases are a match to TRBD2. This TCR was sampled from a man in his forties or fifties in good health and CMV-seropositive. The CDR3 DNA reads TGCGCCAGCAGCTCCGTTACTAGCGGATACAATGAGCAGTTCTTC. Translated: CASSSVTSGYNEQFF.